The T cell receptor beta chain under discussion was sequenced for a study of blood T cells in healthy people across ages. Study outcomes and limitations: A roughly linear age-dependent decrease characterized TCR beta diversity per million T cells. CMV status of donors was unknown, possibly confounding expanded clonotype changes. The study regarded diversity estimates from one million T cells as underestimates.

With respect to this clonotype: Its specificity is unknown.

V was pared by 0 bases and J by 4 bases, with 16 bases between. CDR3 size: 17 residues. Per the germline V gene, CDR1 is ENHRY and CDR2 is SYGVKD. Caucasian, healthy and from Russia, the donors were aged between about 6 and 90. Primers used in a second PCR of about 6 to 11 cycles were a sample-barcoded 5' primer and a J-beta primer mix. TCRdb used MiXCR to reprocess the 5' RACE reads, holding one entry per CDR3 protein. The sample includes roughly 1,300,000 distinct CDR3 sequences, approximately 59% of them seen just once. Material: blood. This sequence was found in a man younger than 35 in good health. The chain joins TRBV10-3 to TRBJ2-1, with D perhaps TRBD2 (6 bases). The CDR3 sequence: CAISESGGGRGYNEQFF. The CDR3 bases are TGTGCCATCAGTGAGTCTGGTGGAGGGAGAGGGTACAATGAGCAGTTCTTC.